The TCR beta chain described here comes from a study of patients and donors after allogeneic stem cell transplantation. Trimming removed 0 bases at V and 8 bases at J, with 17 bases between. The CDR3 has 15 amino acids. Germline CDR1 reads DFQATT; CDR2 reads SNEGSKA (reference sequence). TCRdb reanalysed the RT-PCR reads using MiXCR and keeps one entry per CDR3 protein. The sample contains 150,000 to 200,000 distinct CDR3 sequences, 20% to 25% of which appear only once. This receptor was obtained from a human donor who was either an allogeneic HSCT recipient or a stem cell or donor lymphocyte infusion donor (not recorded which). It is not recorded whose cells these are; they may come from a transplant donor. Sequencing was performed on blood, either unsorted or a sorted T cell fraction (not recorded which). J is TRBJ2-1 and V is TRBV20-1; no firm D call. CDR3 DNA: TGCAGTGCTAGAGATCCTTGGACCCAGTCGGATGAGCAGTTCTTC. Translated, it gives CSARDPWTQSDEQFF.